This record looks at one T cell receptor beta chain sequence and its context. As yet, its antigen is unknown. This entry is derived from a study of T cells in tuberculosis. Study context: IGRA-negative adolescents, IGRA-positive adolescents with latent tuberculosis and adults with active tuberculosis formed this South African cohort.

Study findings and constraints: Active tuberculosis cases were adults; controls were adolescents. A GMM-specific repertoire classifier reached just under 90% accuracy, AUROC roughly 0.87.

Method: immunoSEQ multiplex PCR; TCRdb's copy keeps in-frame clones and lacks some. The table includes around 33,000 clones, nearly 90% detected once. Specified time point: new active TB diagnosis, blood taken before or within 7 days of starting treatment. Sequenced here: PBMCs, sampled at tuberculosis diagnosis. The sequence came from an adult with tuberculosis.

The CDR3 DNA sequence: TGCGCCAGCAGCTTGGGCGGGGACCCCTACAATGAGCAGTTCTTC. It codes for CASSLGGDPYNEQFF. V and J are TRBV5-1 and TRBJ2-1, with D possibly TRBD2 on 6 matching bases. This CDR3 spans 15 amino acids. The germline CDR1 and CDR2 sequences are SGHRS and YFSETQ. Between the trimmed V and J ends, which lost 0 bases and 2 bases, there was a span of 9 bases.